This T cell receptor (beta chain) was identified in a study of human T cells and chemical hapten exposure. Overall study: Slight differences in pooled library volume were the main source of varying TCR yields across samples. Study findings and constraints: TCRs exceeding a frequency of 1 in 1000 stayed unchanged under DPC sensitization.

Total RNA came from unfractionated whole blood. Each CDR3 protein is one row after TCRdb ran MiXCR on the 5' RACE reads. The profile shows 65,000 to 95,000 distinct CDR3 sequences, more than 7% of them singletons. Trimming pared 3 bases from V and 6 bases from J, leaving 15 bases between. The CDR3 sequence is 14 residues long. The germline gives CDR1 DFQATT, CDR2 SNEGSKA (reference sequence). This clonotype was seen ten or more times. Its antigen is not identified. The chain links TRBV20-1 to TRBJ2-1; possibly TRBD2 for D (5 bases). This TCR was recovered from a male donor in good health. CDR3 coding DNA: TGCAGTGCTAGCACCCTAGCCGGGTTCAATGAGCAGTTCTTC. It translates to CSASTLAGFNEQFF.